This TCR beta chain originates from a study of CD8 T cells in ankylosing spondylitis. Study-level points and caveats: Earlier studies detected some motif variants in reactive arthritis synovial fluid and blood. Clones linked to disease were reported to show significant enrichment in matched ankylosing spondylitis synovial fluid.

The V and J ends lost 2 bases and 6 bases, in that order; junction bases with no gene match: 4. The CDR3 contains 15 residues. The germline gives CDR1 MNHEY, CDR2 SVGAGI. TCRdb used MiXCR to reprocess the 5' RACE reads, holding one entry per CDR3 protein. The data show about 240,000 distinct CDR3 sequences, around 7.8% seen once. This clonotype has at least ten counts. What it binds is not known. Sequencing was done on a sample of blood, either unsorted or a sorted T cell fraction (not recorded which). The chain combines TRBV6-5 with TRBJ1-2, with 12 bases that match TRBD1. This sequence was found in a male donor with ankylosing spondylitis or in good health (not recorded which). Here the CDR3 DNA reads TGTGCCAGCAGTTACGTAGGGACAGGGGGCGATGGCTACACCTTC. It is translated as CASSYVGTGGDGYTF.